Below, 18 T cell receptor beta chains from the same sample are listed, as sequenced in a study of cytomegalovirus exposure and HLA in healthy donors (dated by TCRdb to 2017 to 2019). The receptor library was made with the immunoSEQ multiplex PCR assay. A mixture of 60 forward primers for TCR Vbeta segments and 13 reverse primers for TCR Jbeta segments was used in the multiplex PCR. TCRdb's version of the immuneACCESS table is confined to in-frame rearrangements and falls short of the full clone set. An unresolved V gene accounts for under half of the shortfall where checked; the remainder is of unknown origin. Across this sample there are 100,000 to 150,000 clones, with approximately 84% seen only once. Under 5% of the sample is taken by the ten largest. The specimen sequenced was PBMCs. Source of these receptors: a man aged 18 to 35 in good health and CMV-seropositive.

This chain links TRBV5-1 with TRBJ2-3; 16 bases are shared with TRBD2. V lost 6 bases, J lost 4 bases, and 5 bases stayed unmatched. Germline lookup yields CDR1 SGHRS and CDR2 YFSETQ. The CDR3 is 16 amino acids. CDR3 protein: CASNIGTSGGADTQYF. CDR3 bases: TGCGCCAGCAACATTGGGACTAGCGGGGGGGCAGATACGCAGTATTTT.

This rearrangement joins TRBV6-5 to TRBJ2-3, with D unresolved. Between the trimmed V and J ends, which lost 7 bases and 2 bases, there was a span of 13 bases. CDR3 size: 14 residues. Germline CDR1 and CDR2: MNHEY and SVGAGI. As DNA, the CDR3 is TGTGCCAGCAAGCGCGCGGAAGCCACAGATACGCAGTATTTT. Its translation is CASKRAEATDTQYF.

The gene calls are TRBV27 and TRBJ2-3; D possibly corresponds to TRBD1 (5 bases). Germline V gives CDR1 MNHEY, CDR2 SMNVEV (reference sequence). V dropped 7 bases and J dropped 2 bases, with 19 bases sitting between them. This CDR3 is 16 amino acids long. CDR3 sequence (DNA): TGTGCCAGCAAAACCTCACTAATCAGGGTCACAGATACGCAGTATTTT. Residues: CASKTSLIRVTDTQYF.

This clone appeared a single time. The chain joins TRBV30 to TRBJ2-7; 10 bases match TRBD2. Looked up from germline, CDR1 is GTSNPN and CDR2 is SVGIG (reference sequence). The CDR3 sequence is 14 residues long. V dropped 3 bases and J dropped 3; count of bases not matched to a gene: 5. CDR3 bases: TGTGCCTGGAGGCTAGCGGGAGCCTACTACGAGCAGTACTTC. It specifies CAWRLAGAYYEQYF.

This chain joins TRBV19 and TRBJ2-5; D is possibly TRBD1 (5 bases). The germline V and J ends were trimmed by 3 bases and 2 bases, with 16 bases remaining between them. The CDR3 covers 16 residues. Germline CDR1 reads LNHDA; CDR2 reads SQIVND (reference sequence). CDR3 nucleotide sequence: TGTGCCAGTAGTATGCGTTACGGGCAGGGTCAAGAGACCCAGTACTTC. This sequence encodes CASSMRYGQGQETQYF.

The rearrangement links TRBV11-2 to TRBJ2-7, with D perhaps TRBD1 (5 bases). Germline assignment: CDR1 SGHAT and CDR2 FQNNGV. V lost 5 bases, J lost 6 bases, and 20 bases lay in between. This CDR3 is 15 amino acids long. CDR3 nucleotides: TGTGCCAGCAGCCACAGGTCCGGGCCTTTCCCCGAGCAGTACTTC. The encoded protein is CASSHRSGPFPEQYF.

V and J are TRBV11-2 and TRBJ1-1, with a possible D match to TRBD1 (6 bases). With 5 bases removed from V and 6 bases from J, the gap between germline ends came to 19 bases. This CDR3 has 15 amino acids. The germline V gene encodes CDR1 SGHAT and CDR2 FQNNGV. The CDR3 protein is CASSERPQGLSEAFF. The CDR3 DNA reads as TGTGCCAGCAGCGAAAGACCACAGGGTTTGTCTGAAGCTTTCTTT.

The rearrangement joins TRBV25-1 to TRBJ1-4, with D maybe TRBD1 (6 bases). Germline lookup yields CDR1 MGHDK and CDR2 SYGVNS. The CDR3 has 14 residues. V shed 4 bases and J shed 3 bases, with 9 bases lying between them. CDR3 protein: CASSAPGANEKLFF. CDR3 coding DNA: TGTGCCAGCAGTGCTCCAGGGGCTAATGAAAAACTGTTTTTT.

V is TRBV18 and J is TRBJ2-1, with D perhaps TRBD1 (6 bases). This CDR3 has 16 amino acids. The germline V gene has CDR1 KGHSH and CDR2 LQKENI. With 1 base removed from V and 4 bases from J, the gap between germline ends came to 14 bases. The CDR3 protein is CASSPQQGHQYNEQFF. The CDR3 DNA follows: TGTGCCAGCTCACCACAGCAGGGGCATCAATACAATGAGCAGTTCTTC.

This chain uses TRBV6-5 with TRBJ1-5, with TRBD1 matching over 7 bases. Germline lookup yields CDR1 MNHEY and CDR2 SVGAGI. This CDR3 region has 13 residues. After removal of 5 bases from V and 5 bases from J, the junction contained 3 bases not matched to a gene. CDR3 bases: TGTGCCAGCAGTGACAGGGCTGATCAGCCCCAGCATTTT. As protein: CASSDRADQPQHF.

The chain combines TRBV19 with TRBJ2-7; tentative D call: TRBD2 (5 bases). CDR1 is LNHDA and CDR2 is SQIVND in the germline V gene (reference sequence). V lost 1 base and J 3 bases, leaving 13 bases between the germline ends. This CDR3 comprises 15 residues. CDR3 sequence: CASSIGGRAFYEQYF. The CDR3 bases are TGTGCCAGTAGTATAGGAGGGAGAGCCTTCTACGAGCAGTACTTC.

The chain combines TRBV19 with TRBJ1-4; D may be TRBD1 (6 bases). Trimming removed 6 bases at V and 3 bases at J, with 11 bases between. CDR1 is LNHDA, CDR2 SQIVND, per germline (reference sequence). The CDR3 runs to 14 residues. CDR3 DNA sequence: TGTGCCAGTAGGCGTACAGGGCCTAATGAAAAACTGTTTTTT. Translating it yields CASRRTGPNEKLFF. The full variable domain, rest sourced from reference TRBV19 and TRBJ1-4, is DGGITQSPKYLFRKEGQNVTLSCEQNLNHDAMYWYRQDPGQGLRLIYYSQIVNDFQKGDIAEGYSVSREKKESFPLTVTSAQKNPTAFYLCASRRTGPNEKLFFGSGTQLSVL.

The chain combines TRBV6-5 with TRBJ2-5, with 7 bases fitting TRBD1. V gave up 0 bases and J gave up 3 bases; unmatched junction bases: 1. CDR1 and CDR2 (germline): MNHEY, SVGAGI. The CDR3 runs 14 residues. CDR3 in amino acids: CASSYSGTEETQYF. The DNA for the CDR3 is TGTGCCAGCAGTTACTCCGGGACAGAAGAGACCCAGTACTTC.

The chain couples TRBV5-1 to TRBJ2-3; TRBD1 matches at 7 bases. The CDR3 has 15 amino acids. CDR1 and CDR2 (germline): SGHRS, YFSETQ. The junction had 9 bases not matched to a gene; V was cut back by 3 bases and J by 5 bases. The CDR3 spells CASSSWDSSEDTQYF. CDR3 DNA: TGCGCCAGCAGCTCATGGGACAGCTCTGAAGATACGCAGTATTTT.

CDR3 in DNA: TGTGCCAGCAGCTCTTTTGACAGGGACGGTGGTGGCTACACCTTC. Its protein product is CASSSFDRDGGGYTF. The rearrangement links TRBV7-6 to TRBJ1-2, with 7 nucleotides matching TRBD1. J was trimmed by 7 bases and V by 4 bases; bases with no gene match: 12. The CDR3 consists of 15 residues. Germline CDR1 reads SGHVS; CDR2 reads FNYEAQ.

This chain connects TRBV27 to TRBJ1-5; D gene unclear. V lost 4 bases, J lost 4 bases, and 8 bases lay in between. The CDR3 sequence is 13 residues long. Germline-derived CDR1 and CDR2 are MNHEY and SMNVEV (reference sequence). The CDR3 coding sequence is TGTGCCAGCAGTTCCAGCAGGAATCAGCCCCAGCATTTT. This encodes CASSSSRNQPQHF.

The table lists this clone with a count of one. This rearrangement joins TRBV30 to TRBJ2-5, with a tentative D call TRBD2 (6 bases). The CDR3 is made up of 12 amino acids. V was shortened by 3 bases and J by 5 bases, with 10 bases between the two germline ends. Germline CDR1 is GTSNPN and CDR2 is SVGIG (reference sequence). The CDR3 DNA reads TGTGCCTGGAGGGAGGGCGTGGAGACCCAGTACTTC. This translates into CAWREGVETQYF.

This sequence joins TRBV18 and TRBJ2-7, with a possible D match to TRBD1 (5 bases). Germline lookup yields CDR1 KGHSH and CDR2 LQKENI. The length of the CDR3 is 13 residues. Trimming removed 5 bases at V and 3 bases at J, with 11 bases between. The CDR3 protein is CASSDGQVYEQYF. CDR3 in DNA: TGTGCCAGCTCAGATGGACAAGTCTACGAGCAGTACTTC.